This T cell receptor beta chain comes out of a study of blood T cell repertoires in COVID-19. Across the whole study: Donors in the United States, Italy and Spain gave samples during acute or convalescent COVID-19. Sources were T cells, B-cell-depleted T cells, or PBMCs; the material itself was cDNA or gDNA.

Germline CDR1 is SNHLY and CDR2 is FYNNEI. The CDR3 sequence is 13 residues long. The J segment lost 5 bases and the V segment lost 6 bases, leaving 7 bases of the junction unmatched. Measured with immunoSEQ multiplex PCR; TCRdb has only the in-frame clones, and not every one. The table shows 100,000 to 150,000 clones, with about 93% occurring only once. Only one count was recorded for this clone. The receptor was derived from a man aged 45 to 65 with COVID-19, enrolled during active disease. This sequence joins TRBV2 and TRBJ2-7, with 7 bases that match TRBD2. The specimen sequenced was peripheral blood. CDR3 bases: TGTGCCAGCAGATGGCGGGAGTCCGACGAGCAGTACGTC. Encoded protein: CASRWRESDEQYV.